Given below is one T cell receptor (beta chain) in context. Its antigen is undetermined. This sample is drawn from a study of cytomegalovirus exposure and HLA in healthy donors. Findings and limits, study-wide: Under 20,000 TCR beta sequences were associated with HLA alleles at 0.05 false discovery rate in a later analysis. A later analysis linked a missense variant in DCLRE1C to the trimming of TCR beta V and J genes. There were several of the most significant clusters that appeared linked to common viral pathogens in a later analysis.

Researchers ran the PCR with 60 Vbeta and 13 Jbeta primers. The data were produced by immunoSEQ multiplex PCR, yet TCRdb's version contains in-frame clones alone and is incomplete. There are about 140,000 clones in the sample; 82% occur only once, and roughly 3.1% lies in the top ten. The receptor comes from a man younger than 35 in good health and CMV-seropositive. The sequencing input was PBMCs.

CDR3 DNA: TGCGCCAGCAGGTTCATAGCGGGAGGGCCGGGTGAGCAGTTCTTC. It codes for CASRFIAGGPGEQFF. V is TRBV5-1 and J is TRBJ2-1; TRBD2 aligns across 11 bases. The V segment lost 5 bases and the J segment 9 bases; nucleotides outside the gene matches: 10. There are 15 residues in the CDR3. Germline loops: CDR1 SGHRS, CDR2 YFSETQ.